The rows below give T cell receptor beta chains drawn from one sample of a study of T-cell reconstitution after alpha-beta-depleted transplantation in children. TCRdb re-called the PCR reads through MiXCR, storing one row per CDR3 protein. In the table there are over 15,000 distinct CDR3 sequences, 10% to 15% of which are singletons. Sequencing used PBMCs, mostly from graft donor cells, obtained 60 days after TCRalphabeta/CD19-depleted stem cell transplant. These TCRs come from a female patient aged 2-10 years who had a stem cell transplant for congenital amegakaryocytic thrombocytopenia, so the T cells may come from the graft donor. Both conserved end residues are part of each CDR3. D genes are given only for firm matches.

- | TRBV20-1 | CSAGPLGGRENEQFF
TRBD1 | TRBV7-2 | CASSFTGVGNIQYF
- | TRBV7-6 | CASSLETGAYNEQFF
TRBD1 | TRBV20-1 | CSARDGGQGSQPQHF
TRBD1 | TRBV5-1 | CASSFQGTEPQHF
TRBD2 | TRBV11-2 | CASSLGTSGTGYETQYF
TRBD1 | TRBV14 | CASSQDRDRKNIQYF
TRBD2 | TRBV20-1 | CSASVALPGTSGIGAYEQYF
- | TRBV6-5 | CASIKDGGGGWSNQPQHF
- | TRBV5-1 | CASSLGQLYGYTF
TRBD1 | TRBV7-2 | CASSRGQGPELSYNEQFF
- | TRBV7-6 | CASSRGTPTDTQYF
TRBD1 | TRBV12-3/TRBV12-4 | CASSFLGQGKNIQYF
TRBD2 | TRBV4-1 | CASSLGLASSYNEQFF
TRBD2 | TRBV20-1 | CSAREPAGAGNQETQYF
TRBD2 | TRBV5-1 | CASSFSPGTSGRAVNEQYF
TRBD2 | TRBV20-1 | CSARRGRRWETQYF
- | TRBV28 | CASSLRPNGYTF
- | TRBV5-1 | CASSSDRRQETQYF
- | TRBV7-2 | CASSSRAQETQYF